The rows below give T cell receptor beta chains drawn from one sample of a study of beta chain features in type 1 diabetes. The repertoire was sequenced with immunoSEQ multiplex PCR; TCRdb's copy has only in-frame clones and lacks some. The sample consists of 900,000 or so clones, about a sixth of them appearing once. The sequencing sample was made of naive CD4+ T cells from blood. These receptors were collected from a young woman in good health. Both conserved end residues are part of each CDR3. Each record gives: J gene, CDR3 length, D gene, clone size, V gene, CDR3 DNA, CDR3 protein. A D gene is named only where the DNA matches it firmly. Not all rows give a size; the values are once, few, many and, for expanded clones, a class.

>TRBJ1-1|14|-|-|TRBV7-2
TGTGCCAGCAGCTTTCAGTTTATGAACACTGAAGCTTTCTTT
CASSFQFMNTEAFF
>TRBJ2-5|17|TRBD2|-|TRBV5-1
TGCGCCAGCAGCTTGGCCTTACTAGCGGCAGACCAAGAGACCCAGTACTTC
CASSLALLAADQETQYF
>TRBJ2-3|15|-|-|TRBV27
TGTGCCAGCAGCGGGGGTCCTCGGGGCACAGATACGCAGTATTTT
CASSGGPRGTDTQYF
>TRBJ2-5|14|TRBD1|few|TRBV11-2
TGTGCCAGCTCTCCTCGCAGGGGGCTTGAGACCCAGTACTTC
CASSPRRGLETQYF
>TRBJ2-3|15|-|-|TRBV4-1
TGCGCCAGCAGCCAACTGGGGGGATTCACAGATACGCAGTATTTT
CASSQLGGFTDTQYF
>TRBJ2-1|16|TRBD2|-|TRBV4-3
TGCGCCAGCAGCCAAGGGGATCGGCTAGCGGGAGCTGAGCAGTTCTTC
CASSQGDRLAGAEQFF
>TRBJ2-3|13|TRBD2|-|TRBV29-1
TGCAGCGTTGGGTTACTAGCGGGAGATACGCAGTATTTT
CSVGLLAGDTQYF
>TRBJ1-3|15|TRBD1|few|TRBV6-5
TGTGCCAGCAGTTACTCGACAGGGGTTGGAAACACCATATATTTT
CASSYSTGVGNTIYF
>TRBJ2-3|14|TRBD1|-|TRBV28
TGTGCCAGTTCCAGACAGGGGACCACAGATACGCAGTATTTT
CASSRQGTTDTQYF
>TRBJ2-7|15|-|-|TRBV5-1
TGCGCCAGCAGCTTGGACCCAGGTTACACCTACGAGCAGTACTTC
CASSLDPGYTYEQYF
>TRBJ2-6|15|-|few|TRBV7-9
TGTGCCAGCAGCTTAGGGGCAGCTGGGGCCAACGTCCTGACTTTC
CASSLGAAGANVLTF
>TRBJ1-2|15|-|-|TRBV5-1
TGCGCCAGCAGCTCGACGGCCGTAGCTAACTATGGCTACACCTTC
CASSSTAVANYGYTF
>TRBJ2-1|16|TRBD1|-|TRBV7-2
TGTGCCAGCAGCTTATCCCCTCGGGACAGGGGTAATGAGCAGTTCTTC
CASSLSPRDRGNEQFF
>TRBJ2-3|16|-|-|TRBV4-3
TGCGCCAGCAGCCAAGAGGCCTGGGGTTTGACAGATACGCAGTATTTT
CASSQEAWGLTDTQYF
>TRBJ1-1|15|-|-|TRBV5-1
TGCGCCAGCAGCTTGGTTCTGGGCGGGAACACTGAAGCTTTCTTT
CASSLVLGGNTEAFF
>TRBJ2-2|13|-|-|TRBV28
TGTGCCTCATGTAGACTAGTCTCCGGGGAGCTGTTTTTT
CASCRLVSGELFF
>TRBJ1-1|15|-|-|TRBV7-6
TGTGCCAGCAGCCAAAGAGTGGGGGGTATCACTGAAGCTTTCTTT
CASSQRVGGITEAFF
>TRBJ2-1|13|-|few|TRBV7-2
TGTGCCAGCAGCTTCCCCGCATCAAGTGAGCAGTTCTTC
CASSFPASSEQFF
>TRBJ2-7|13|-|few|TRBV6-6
TGTGCCAGCAGTTACGTGGGTGTCTACGAGCAGTACTTC
CASSYVGVYEQYF
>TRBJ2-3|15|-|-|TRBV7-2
TGTGCCAGCAGCCCACAGGGGACTGTGACAGATACGCAGTATTTT
CASSPQGTVTDTQYF
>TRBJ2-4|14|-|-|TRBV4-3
TGCGCCAGCAGCCAAGAGGGAGGGGGAAACATTCAGTACTTC
CASSQEGGGNIQYF
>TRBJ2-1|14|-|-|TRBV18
TGTGCCAGCTCACCACCCTCCAGGTTTGGTGAGCAGTTCTTC
CASSPPSRFGEQFF
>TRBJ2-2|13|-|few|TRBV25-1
TGTGCCAGCAGTGAACAGGGGTATGGGGAGCTGTTTTTT
CASSEQGYGELFF
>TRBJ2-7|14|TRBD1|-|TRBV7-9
TGTGCCAGCAGCTTACGACAGGGGGCCTACGAGCAGTACTTC
CASSLRQGAYEQYF
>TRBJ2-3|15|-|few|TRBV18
TGTGCCAGCTCCGCCCTAGCGACTAGCACAGATACGCAGTATTTT
CASSALATSTDTQYF
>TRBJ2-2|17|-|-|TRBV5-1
TGCGCCAGCAGCCGACCTAAGGGGAACGCGAACACCGGGGAGCTGTTTTTT
CASSRPKGNANTGELFF
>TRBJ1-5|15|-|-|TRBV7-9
TGTGCCAGCAGCTTAGTGGGGGGGCAGGGTCAGCCCCAGCATTTT
CASSLVGGQGQPQHF
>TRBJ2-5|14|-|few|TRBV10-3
TGTGCCATCAGCTGGACTGTAGAGCAAGAGACCCAGTACTTC
CAISWTVEQETQYF
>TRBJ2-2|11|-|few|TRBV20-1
TGCAGTTCCTTGCAAGCCGGGGAGCTGTTTTTT
CSSLQAGELFF
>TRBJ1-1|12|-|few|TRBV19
TGTGCCAGTAGCCTCCTGGGGACTGAAGCTTTCTTT
CASSLLGTEAFF
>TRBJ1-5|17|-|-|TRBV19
TGTGCCAGTACCTATATAGGGGCCAGGGGAGGCAATCAGCCCCAGCATTTT
CASTYIGARGGNQPQHF
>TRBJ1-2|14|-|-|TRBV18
TGTGCCAGCTCACCAGACGCAGGGACTTATGGCTACACCTTC
CASSPDAGTYGYTF
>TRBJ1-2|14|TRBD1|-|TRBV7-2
TGTGCCAGCAGCTCCCGGGGACAGAACTATGGCTACACCTTC
CASSSRGQNYGYTF
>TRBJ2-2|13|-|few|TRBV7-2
TGTGCCAGCAGCTCGGAACTTGGGGGGGAGCTGTTTTTT
CASSSELGGELFF
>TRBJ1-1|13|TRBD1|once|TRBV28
TGTGCCAGCAGCCAGGGGGCTGAGGCTGAAGCTTTCTTT
CASSQGAEAEAFF
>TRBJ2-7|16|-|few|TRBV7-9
TGTGCCAGCAGCCTAAACTACAGGGTCGGAAAGGACGAGCAGTACTTC
CASSLNYRVGKDEQYF
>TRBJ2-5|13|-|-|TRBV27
TGTGCCAGCAGTCCGCAGTGGCAAGAGACCCAGTACTTC
CASSPQWQETQYF
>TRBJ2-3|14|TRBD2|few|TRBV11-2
TGTGCCAGCAGCTTAGCCCGGGAGGTAGCGGATCGGTATTTT
CASSLAREVADRYF
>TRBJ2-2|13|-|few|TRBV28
TGTGCCGGAGCGGACCCAAACACCGGGGAGCTGTTTTTT
CAGADPNTGELFF
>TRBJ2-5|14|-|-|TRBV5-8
TGTGCCAGCAGCTTGGAGGACTACCAAGAGACCCAGTACTTC
CASSLEDYQETQYF
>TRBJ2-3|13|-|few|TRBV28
TGTGCCAGCTCAACGACCCTCTCAGCTACGCAGTATTTT
CASSTTLSATQYF
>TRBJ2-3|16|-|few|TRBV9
TGTGCCAGCAGCGTAGCAGGCTCGCACCTCACAGATACGCAGTATTTT
CASSVAGSHLTDTQYF
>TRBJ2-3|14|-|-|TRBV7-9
TGTGCCACCCAAGTACTTCTGAGCACAGATACGCAGTATTTT
CATQVLLSTDTQYF
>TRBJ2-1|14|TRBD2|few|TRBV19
TGTGCCAGTAGTCGAGGGCTAGCGGGCAATGAGCAGTTCTTC
CASSRGLAGNEQFF
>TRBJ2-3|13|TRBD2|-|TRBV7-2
TGTGCCAGCAGCTTAGTCCCTAGCGGGATGCGGGGTTTT
CASSLVPSGMRGF
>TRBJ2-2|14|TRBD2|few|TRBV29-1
TGCAGCGGCAGGACTAGCGGGAATTCCGGGGAGCTGTTTTTT
CSGRTSGNSGELFF
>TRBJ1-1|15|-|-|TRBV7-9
TGTGCCAGCAGGGGACGCAGGGGAGGGGACACTGAAGCTTTCTTT
CASRGRRGGDTEAFF
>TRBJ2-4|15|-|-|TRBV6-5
TGTGCCAGCAGTTACCGTCCGGGGGCCAAAGACATTCAGTACTTC
CASSYRPGAKDIQYF
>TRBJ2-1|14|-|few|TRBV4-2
TGTGCCAGCAGCCGGAACCCGGAGCAAGATGAGCAGTTCTTC
CASSRNPEQDEQFF
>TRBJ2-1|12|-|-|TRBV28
TGTGCCAGCAACCCCTGGGGTGGTGAGCAGTTCTTC
CASNPWGGEQFF
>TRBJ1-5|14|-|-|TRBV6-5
TGTGCCAGCGAAATGGGGGGTGCCAATCAGCCCCAGCATTTT
CASEMGGANQPQHF
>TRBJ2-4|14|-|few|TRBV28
TGTGCCAGCGCTAATAATGTGGATTTTAACATTCAGTACTTC
CASANNVDFNIQYF
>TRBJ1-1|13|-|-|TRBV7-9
TGTGCCAGCAGTCCACAACCGGGCACTGAAGCTTTCTTT
CASSPQPGTEAFF
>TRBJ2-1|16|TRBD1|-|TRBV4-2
TGTGCCAGCAGCCAAGGGGGGACAGGGATGTACAATGAGCAGTTCTTC
CASSQGGTGMYNEQFF
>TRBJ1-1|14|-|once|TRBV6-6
TGTGCCAGCAGCACACTTATAGGAAACACTGAAGCTTTCTTT
CASSTLIGNTEAFF
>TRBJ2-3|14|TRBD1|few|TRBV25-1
TGTGCCAGCAGCTCGGGACAGGGTTCAGATACGCAGTATTTT
CASSSGQGSDTQYF
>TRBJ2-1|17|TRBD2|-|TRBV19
TGTGCCAGTAGTATTAGGAGGAGCGGGAGCTCCTACAATGAGCAGTTCTTC
CASSIRRSGSSYNEQFF
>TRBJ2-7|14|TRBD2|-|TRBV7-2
TGTGCCAGCAGCTTAGCACTAGCGCCCTACGAGCAGTACTTC
CASSLALAPYEQYF